The present entry profiles one T cell receptor (beta chain) with its context. Produced via immunoSEQ multiplex PCR; TCRdb's table is partial and in-frame only. The repertoire has some 200,000 clones, approximately 80% of them found once; the top ten carry roughly 7.8%. The sample originates from a study of blood T cell repertoires in COVID-19. Study at large: COVID-19 samples, acute and convalescent, were from the United States, Italy and Spain. In each case, the material was cDNA or gDNA derived from T cells, B-cell-depleted T cells, or PBMCs.

The CDR3 runs 14 residues. CDR1 is MGHRA, CDR2 YSYEKL, per germline. V was trimmed by 0 bases and J by 2 bases, leaving 8 bases between them. The chain is built from TRBV4-1 and TRBJ2-7; no firm D call. The sample comprised peripheral blood. This TCR was recovered from a woman aged 45-60 years with active or convalescent COVID-19. Here the CDR3 reads CASSQDHSTYEQYF. The CDR3 DNA is TGCGCCAGCAGCCAAGATCACAGCACCTACGAGCAGTACTTC.